The 31 T cell receptor beta chains reported below all come from one sample, sequenced in a study of monozygotic twins with inflammatory bowel disease. TCRdb reworked the 5' RACE reads into one entry per CDR3 protein, no DNA. The repertoire table contains more than 110,000 distinct CDR3 sequences. The source material was blood. The receptor source for this set is a human donor with ulcerative colitis or Crohn's disease, or a healthy co-twin of an affected twin (not recorded which).

The V call is TRBV20-1, the J call TRBJ2-7; TCRdb names TRBD2, which stays unverified in the absence of DNA. The CDR3 extends over 11 amino acids. Germline V gene data show CDR1 as DFQATT and CDR2 as SNEGSKA (reference sequence). CDR3 in amino acids: CSAREGHEQYF.

The chain uses TRBV5-1 and TRBJ2-5; TCRdb picks TRBD2, but there is no DNA to check that call. Germline V CDR1 and CDR2: SGHRS, YFSETQ. This CDR3 has 14 residues. The CDR3 protein is CASSLTGGRETQYF.

V usage is TRBV29-1 and J usage is TRBJ2-7; TCRdb's D call, TRBD1, is unchecked because there is no DNA. Per germline, CDR1 SQVTM and CDR2 ANQGSEA. This CDR3 contains 12 residues. The CDR3 region is CSAGTGTYEQYF.

This chain uses TRBV5-1 with TRBJ2-1; with no DNA, the TCRdb D assignment of TRBD2 cannot be verified. The CDR3 is made up of 20 amino acids. The germline V gene encodes CDR1 SGHRS and CDR2 YFSETQ. CDR3: CASSLAVPGTSGSTPNEQFF.

V is TRBV27 and J is TRBJ1-5; TCRdb returns TRBD1, unconfirmable since there is no DNA. The CDR3 spans 15 residues. Germline CDR1 reads MNHEY; CDR2 reads SMNVEV (reference sequence). The CDR3 loop reads CASSSTGNWHQPQHF.

The chain is built from TRBV4-2 and TRBJ2-1; TCRdb returns TRBD2, unconfirmable since there is no DNA. CDR1 is LGHNA, CDR2 YNFKEQ, per germline. This CDR3 is built from 17 residues. CDR3 protein: CASMPGSGSTIYNEQFF.

V and J are TRBV29-1 and TRBJ1-1; TCRdb indicates TRBD1, and absent DNA this call remains unverified. This CDR3 is 12 amino acids long. Germline V CDR1 and CDR2: SQVTM, ANQGSEA. CDR3 loop: CSGRESGTEAFF.

The chain combines TRBV11-2 with TRBJ1-6; TCRdb picks TRBD1, but there is no DNA to check that call. This CDR3 comprises 15 residues. Germline CDR1 and CDR2: SGHAT and FQNNGV. CDR3: CASSSPGTEGSPLHF.

This chain joins TRBV6-4 and TRBJ2-3; TCRdb's assignment of TRBD1 cannot be checked, as there is no DNA. CDR3 length: 15 amino acids. Germline V gene data show CDR1 as MRHNA and CDR2 as SNTAGT. CDR3 sequence reads: CASRQAFDSEDTQYF.

The gene calls are TRBV2 and TRBJ1-1; TCRdb's D call, TRBD1, is unchecked because there is no DNA. CDR1 SNHLY and CDR2 FYNNEI come from the germline V gene. CDR3 size: 14 residues. CDR3: CASKKEGAGTEAFF.

This chain joins TRBV10-2 and TRBJ2-1; TCRdb picks TRBD1, but there is no DNA to check that call. Germline values: CDR1 WSHSY, CDR2 SAAADI. This CDR3 has 15 residues. CDR3 region: CASQGQGRRRNEQFF.

The rearrangement joins TRBV7-9 to TRBJ2-7; with no DNA, the TCRdb D assignment of TRBD1 cannot be verified. CDR3 size: 14 residues. Germline loops: CDR1 SEHNR, CDR2 FQNEAQ (reference sequence). The CDR3 loop is CASSLTGTDGGQHF. Using reference TRBV7-9 and TRBJ2-7 for the parts outside the CDR3, the full variable domain is DTGVSQNPRHKITKRGQNVTFRCDPISEHNRLYWYRQTLGQGPEFLTYFQNEAQLEKSRLLSDRFSAERPKGSFSTLEIQRTEQGDSAMYLCASSLTGTDGGQHFGPGTRLTVT.

The V call is TRBV5-1, the J call TRBJ1-3; TCRdb's D gene call, TRBD1, goes unchecked for lack of DNA. The CDR3 runs to 14 residues. Looked up from germline, CDR1 is SGHRS and CDR2 is YFSETQ. CDR3 residues: CASSSGQAGNTIYF.

The chain has TRBV5-1 and TRBJ1-1; as DNA is missing, the TRBD1 call by TCRdb cannot be tested. CDR1 SGHRS and CDR2 YFSETQ come from the germline V gene. The CDR3 consists of 15 residues. CDR3 protein: CASSSRQGPNTEAFF.

This sequence joins TRBV29-1 and TRBJ1-2; as DNA is missing, the TRBD1 call by TCRdb cannot be tested. This CDR3 comprises 13 residues. From germline, CDR1 is SQVTM and CDR2 ANQGSEA. CDR3 sequence reads: CSARSGQGYGYTF.

The V and J genes are TRBV11-1 and TRBJ2-7; lacking DNA, the TRBD1 call made by TCRdb goes unchecked. CDR1 is SGHAT, CDR2 FQDESV, per germline (reference sequence). CDR3 length: 14 amino acids. This CDR3 is CASSLWTGDHEQYF. Based on the CDR3 plus reference TRBV11-1 and TRBJ2-7, the full variable domain is EAEVAQSPRYKITEKSQAVAFWCDPISGHATLYWYRQILGQGPELLVQFQDESVVDDSQLPKDRFSAERLKGVDSTLKIQPAELGDSAMYLCASSLWTGDHEQYFGPGTRLTVT.

The V call is TRBV6-5, the J call TRBJ2-7; TCRdb indicates TRBD2, and absent DNA this call remains unverified. The germline V gene has CDR1 MNHEY and CDR2 SVGAGI. This CDR3 is built from 17 residues. This CDR3 is CASSYYGTSGYSYEQYF.

The chain couples TRBV12-3 or TRBV12-4 to TRBJ2-5. CDR3 length: 14 residues. CDR3 sequence reads: CASSPSLGWETQYF.

CDR3 region: CSATRGEETQYF. The chain has TRBV20-1 and TRBJ2-5; TCRdb designates TRBD1, a call that cannot be tested without DNA. Germline-derived CDR1 and CDR2 are DFQATT and SNEGSKA (reference sequence). The CDR3 extends over 12 amino acids.

CDR3 sequence: CASSGPRSVGGSYNEQFF. V usage is TRBV2 and J usage is TRBJ2-1. The CDR3 loop spans 18 amino acids. The germline V gene has CDR1 SNHLY and CDR2 FYNNEI.

This CDR3 reads CASSLTGGKGTGELFF. The V call is TRBV7-3, the J call TRBJ2-2; TCRdb reports TRBD1, a call that lacks DNA to check it against. The CDR3 spans 16 residues. Germline-derived CDR1 and CDR2 are SGHTA and FQGTGA.

The chain joins TRBV11-2 to TRBJ2-5. Looked up from germline, CDR1 is SGHAT and CDR2 is FQNNGV. The CDR3 covers 13 residues. The CDR3 reads CASSLDPQETQYF.

The chain uses TRBV7-2 and TRBJ2-4. This CDR3 contains 11 residues. CDR1 is SGHTA and CDR2 is FQGNSA in the germline V gene. The CDR3 is CASRVSNIQYF. Variable domain in full (rest from reference TRBV7-2 and TRBJ2-4): GAGVSQSPSNKVTEKGKDVELRCDPISGHTALYWYRQSLGQGLEFLIYFQGNSAPDKSGLPSDRFSAERTGGSVSTLTIQRTQQEDSAVYLCASRVSNIQYFGAGTRLSVL.

The rearrangement links TRBV5-1 to TRBJ2-2; as DNA is missing, the TRBD2 call by TCRdb cannot be tested. This CDR3 spans 16 amino acids. CDR1 is SGHRS and CDR2 is YFSETQ in the germline V gene. Here the CDR3 reads CASSLVTSGYTGELFF.

The chain combines TRBV6-1 with TRBJ1-5; TCRdb lists TRBD1, though no DNA is available to test this call. Germline assignment: CDR1 MNHNS and CDR2 SASEGT. The CDR3 is 15 amino acids. CDR3: CASSKIRQGHQLQHF.

The chain joins TRBV6-1 to TRBJ1-1. Germline V gives CDR1 MNHNS, CDR2 SASEGT. The CDR3 has 15 amino acids. The CDR3 spells CASSPRGYENTEAFF.

The rearrangement uses TRBV28 and TRBJ2-2. CDR3 length: 14 residues. Germline V CDR1 and CDR2: MDHEN, SYDVKM. The CDR3 loop reads CASSLSANTGELFF.

V is TRBV20-1 and J is TRBJ2-2; TCRdb outputs TRBD2, but without DNA this stays unchecked. The CDR3 runs 14 residues. CDR1 and CDR2 from the germline V gene are DFQATT and SNEGSKA (reference sequence). The CDR3 sequence: CSAGRVEGTGELFF.

The chain couples TRBV7-2 to TRBJ1-3; there is no DNA to check the TCRdb D call of TRBD1. This CDR3 is 14 amino acids long. The germline gives CDR1 SGHTA, CDR2 FQGNSA. The chain's CDR3 is CASSRGGPGNTIYF.

This rearrangement joins TRBV5-1 to TRBJ2-2; TCRdb indicates TRBD1, and absent DNA this call remains unverified. The CDR3 has 17 amino acids. The V gene's germline CDR1 is SGHRS and CDR2 YFSETQ. The CDR3 spells CASSLVMGQSNTGELFF.

The V call is TRBV24-1, the J call TRBJ1-2. The CDR3 has 15 residues. CDR1 is KGHDR, CDR2 SFDVKD, per germline. Here the CDR3 reads CATSDPRVLNYGYTF.